These T cell receptor beta chains were read from a single sample in a study of blood T cells in healthy people across ages. A single record per CDR3 protein comes from TCRdb applying MiXCR to the 5' RACE reads. The profile shows approximately 1,000,000 distinct CDR3 sequences, over 35% of them singletons. Sequencing used blood. All receptors derive from a woman aged 55-70 years in good health. The CDR3 runs from the conserved cysteine through the conserved F or W. Each record gives: clone size, V gene, D gene, J gene, CDR3 DNA, CDR3 protein. D genes are given only for firm matches. Clone size is stated in some rows and not others, as once, few, many or a class when expanded.

clone_size: .
v_call: TRBV5-6
d_call: .
j_call: TRBJ2-7
cdr3_nt: TGTGCCAGCAGCTTGGAAGCAGCCCGGTTTCGTGCCGAGCAGTACTTC
cdr3_aa: CASSLEAARFRAEQYF

clone_size: few
v_call: TRBV18
d_call: .
j_call: TRBJ2-5
cdr3_nt: TGTGCCAGCTCACCCCGACAGTTACAAGAGACCCAGTACTTC
cdr3_aa: CASSPRQLQETQYF

clone_size: once
v_call: TRBV20-1
d_call: .
j_call: TRBJ1-6
cdr3_nt: TGCAGTGCTAGAGAAGGTGTCTATAATTCACCCCTCCACTTT
cdr3_aa: CSAREGVYNSPLHF

clone_size: .
v_call: TRBV14
d_call: TRBD1
j_call: TRBJ2-5
cdr3_nt: TGTGCCAGCAGCCCGCTGATGGACAGGGGAAGAAAGTACTTC
cdr3_aa: CASSPLMDRGRKYF

clone_size: once
v_call: TRBV27
d_call: .
j_call: TRBJ1-6
cdr3_nt: TGTGCCAGCAATTCCGCCGGTCCACCCCTCCACTTT
cdr3_aa: CASNSAGPPLHF

clone_size: many
v_call: TRBV24-1
d_call: TRBD1
j_call: TRBJ2-3
cdr3_nt: TGTGCCACCAGTGATCCAGGGGGAAGGACAGATACGCAGTATTTT
cdr3_aa: CATSDPGGRTDTQYF

clone_size: .
v_call: TRBV27
d_call: .
j_call: TRBJ1-5
cdr3_nt: TGTGCCAGCAGTGTCTTAGGGAGCAATCAGCCCCAGCATTTT
cdr3_aa: CASSVLGSNQPQHF

clone_size: .
v_call: TRBV4-2
d_call: .
j_call: TRBJ1-1
cdr3_nt: TGTGCCAGCAGCCAAACCTGGGGGGTAGAGAGCACTGAAGCTTTCTTT
cdr3_aa: CASSQTWGVESTEAFF

clone_size: .
v_call: TRBV9
d_call: TRBD2
j_call: TRBJ2-7
cdr3_nt: TGTGCCAGCAGCTCCGACGGGGACGGGAGGAACTCCTACGAGCAGTACTTC
cdr3_aa: CASSSDGDGRNSYEQYF

clone_size: many
v_call: TRBV6-5
d_call: .
j_call: TRBJ1-6
cdr3_nt: TGTGCCAGCAGTTACTCGATAGCTGGAAGCTCCTATAATTCACCCCTCCACTTT
cdr3_aa: CASSYSIAGSSYNSPLHF

clone_size: .
v_call: TRBV6-6
d_call: TRBD2
j_call: TRBJ2-7
cdr3_nt: TGTGCCAGCAGGGAGCGGGAGGCGCCCGACGAGCAGTACTTC
cdr3_aa: CASREREAPDEQYF

clone_size: .
v_call: TRBV11-2
d_call: .
j_call: TRBJ2-7
cdr3_nt: TGTGCCAGCAGCTTAGACGGCGGAGACTCCTACAATGAGCAGTACTTC
cdr3_aa: CASSLDGGDSYNEQYF

clone_size: few
v_call: TRBV10-2
d_call: TRBD1
j_call: TRBJ2-7
cdr3_nt: TGCGCCAGCAGTAGACAGGGGATTTTGGGGGAGCAGTACTTC
cdr3_aa: CASSRQGILGEQYF

clone_size: .
v_call: TRBV7-9
d_call: TRBD2
j_call: TRBJ2-1
cdr3_nt: TGTGCCAGCAGCCCAAGACTAGCGGGAGGCCTGAGCTCCTACAATGAGCAGTTCTTC
cdr3_aa: CASSPRLAGGLSSYNEQFF

clone_size: .
v_call: TRBV25-1
d_call: TRBD1
j_call: TRBJ1-2
cdr3_nt: TGTGCCAGCAGTGACGCCGGGACAGGCTATGGCTACACCTTC
cdr3_aa: CASSDAGTGYGYTF

clone_size: .
v_call: TRBV27
d_call: .
j_call: TRBJ1-5
cdr3_nt: TGTGCCAGCAGTCCCCCATCGGGGGTACCCCAGCATTTT
cdr3_aa: CASSPPSGVPQHF

clone_size: .
v_call: TRBV20-1
d_call: .
j_call: TRBJ2-5
cdr3_nt: TGCAGTGCTAGACCTGCGGGGTGGGAGACCCAGTACTTC
cdr3_aa: CSARPAGWETQYF

clone_size: once
v_call: TRBV7-3
d_call: TRBD1
j_call: TRBJ2-5
cdr3_nt: TGTGCCAGCAGCTTCGGACAGGGGTCATTCGAGACCCAGTACTTC
cdr3_aa: CASSFGQGSFETQYF

clone_size: few
v_call: TRBV20-1
d_call: .
j_call: TRBJ2-7
cdr3_nt: TGCAGTGCTGGGGGTTGGTACGAGCAGTACTTC
cdr3_aa: CSAGGWYEQYF

clone_size: .
v_call: TRBV7-8
d_call: TRBD1
j_call: TRBJ1-5
cdr3_nt: TGTGCCAGCAGCTTTCAGGACAGGGTGAATCAGCCCCAGCATTTT
cdr3_aa: CASSFQDRVNQPQHF

clone_size: .
v_call: TRBV20-1
d_call: .
j_call: TRBJ2-1
cdr3_nt: TGCAGTGTCACGGGGGGCGGCCTGAGCTCCTACAATGAGCAGTTCTTC
cdr3_aa: CSVTGGGLSSYNEQFF

clone_size: few
v_call: TRBV27
d_call: .
j_call: TRBJ2-1
cdr3_nt: TGTGCCAGCGGGCCTAAGGGAGTGGGCGATGAGCAGTTCTTC
cdr3_aa: CASGPKGVGDEQFF

clone_size: few
v_call: TRBV6-4
d_call: TRBD1
j_call: TRBJ1-2
cdr3_nt: TGTGCCAGCAAGCCCCAGGGGACAGCCTATGGCTACACCTTC
cdr3_aa: CASKPQGTAYGYTF

clone_size: .
v_call: TRBV20-1
d_call: TRBD1
j_call: TRBJ2-5
cdr3_nt: TGCAGTGCTAGAGTAGGGACAGGGGCTGGAGAGACCCAGTACTTC
cdr3_aa: CSARVGTGAGETQYF

clone_size: .
v_call: TRBV12-3/TRBV12-4
d_call: .
j_call: TRBJ1-1
cdr3_nt: TGTGCCAGCAGTTCCAGGCGCATGAACACTGAAGCTTTCTTT
cdr3_aa: CASSSRRMNTEAFF

clone_size: .
v_call: TRBV3-1
d_call: TRBD1
j_call: TRBJ2-7
cdr3_nt: TGTGCCAGCAGCCAAGAGCTAACAGGGGGGAATGAGCAGTACTTC
cdr3_aa: CASSQELTGGNEQYF

clone_size: .
v_call: TRBV7-9
d_call: .
j_call: TRBJ2-5
cdr3_nt: TGTGCCAGCGGACTCCGGACACGGACGGGAGAGACCCAGTACTTC
cdr3_aa: CASGLRTRTGETQYF

clone_size: few
v_call: TRBV9
d_call: .
j_call: TRBJ2-7
cdr3_nt: TGTGCCAGCAGCGTAGCGGGAGCTTTTGGGGAGCAGTACTTC
cdr3_aa: CASSVAGAFGEQYF

clone_size: .
v_call: TRBV21-1
d_call: .
j_call: TRBJ2-7
cdr3_nt: TGTGCCAGCAGCAGCAGTAGCGGGAGCGCCCTGGACGAGCAGTACTTC
cdr3_aa: CASSSSSGSALDEQYF

clone_size: .
v_call: TRBV3-1
d_call: TRBD2
j_call: TRBJ2-1
cdr3_nt: TGTGCCAGCAGCCAAGATGACCAACCCTGGCCTAGCGGGAACATATACAATGAGCAGTTCTTC
cdr3_aa: CASSQDDQPWPSGNIYNEQFF

clone_size: .
v_call: TRBV11-3
d_call: .
j_call: TRBJ2-7
cdr3_nt: TGTGCCAGCAGCTTTCTAGCGCTCTTCTCCTACGAGCAGTACTTC
cdr3_aa: CASSFLALFSYEQYF

clone_size: few
v_call: TRBV14
d_call: .
j_call: TRBJ2-7
cdr3_nt: TGTGCCAGCAGCCTCAAAGGTAGATCCGAGCAGTACTTC
cdr3_aa: CASSLKGRSEQYF